This T cell receptor beta chain emerged from a study of response to subunit inactivated influenza vaccine. Study observations and caveats: Each seasonal influenza vaccination recruits few new T cells, the authors suggested.

MiXCR, applied by TCRdb to the RT-PCR reads, yields one record per CDR3 protein. The table lists 500,000 to 600,000 distinct CDR3 sequences, about 11% of them singletons. This clonotype was seen at least ten times. Its antigen remains unidentified. V shed 4 bases and J 2 bases; nucleotides not matched to a gene: 8. This CDR3 comprises 15 residues. Germline assignment: CDR1 SGDLS and CDR2 YYNGEE. The data also belong to a second study, concerning T cells expressing NK-cell markers. That work contributes: cDNA encoding TCR beta was synthesized via 5'RACE template switching incorporating UMIs. There were seven HCMV-seropositive donors and one seronegative donor among the eight sequenced. Restriction of sorting to alpha-beta TCR T cells was accomplished in several experiments using an anti-gamma-delta TCR antibody. NKG2C+ dominant clonotype frequencies in six donors were about 1.0-7.0% of CD8+ T cells.

The sample here was PBMCs from blood, taken on the day of vaccination. The sequence was obtained from a man aged 45-65 years who received an inactivated influenza vaccine. The chain uses TRBV9 and TRBJ1-2; 7 bases fit TRBD1. DNA for the CDR3: TGTGCCAGCAGCAACCCTGGGACAGAGAACTATGGCTACACCTTC. Amino acid sequence: CASSNPGTENYGYTF.